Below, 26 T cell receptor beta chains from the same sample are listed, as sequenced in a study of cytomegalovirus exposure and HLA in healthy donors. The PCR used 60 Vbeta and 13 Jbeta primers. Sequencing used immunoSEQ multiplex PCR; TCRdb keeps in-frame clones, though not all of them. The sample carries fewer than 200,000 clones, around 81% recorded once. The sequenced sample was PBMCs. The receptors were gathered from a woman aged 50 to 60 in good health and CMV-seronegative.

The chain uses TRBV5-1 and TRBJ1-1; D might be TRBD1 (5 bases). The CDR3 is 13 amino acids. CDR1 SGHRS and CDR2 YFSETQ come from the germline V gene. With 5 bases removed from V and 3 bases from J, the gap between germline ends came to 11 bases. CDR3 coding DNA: TGCGCCAGCAGAGTGACAGATTACACTGAAGCTTTCTTT. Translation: CASRVTDYTEAFF.

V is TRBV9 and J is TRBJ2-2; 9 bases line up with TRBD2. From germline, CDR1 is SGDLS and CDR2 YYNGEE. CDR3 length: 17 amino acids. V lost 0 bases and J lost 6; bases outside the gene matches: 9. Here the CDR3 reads CASSVVEREDLPGELFF. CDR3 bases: TGTGCCAGCAGCGTAGTTGAGCGGGAGGACCTACCCGGGGAGCTGTTTTTT.

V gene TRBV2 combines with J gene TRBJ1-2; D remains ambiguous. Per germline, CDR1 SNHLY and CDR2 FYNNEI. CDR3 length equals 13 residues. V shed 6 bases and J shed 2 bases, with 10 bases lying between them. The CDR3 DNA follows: TGTGCCAGCAGCACAGTTCTAAACTATGGCTACACCTTC. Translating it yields CASSTVLNYGYTF.

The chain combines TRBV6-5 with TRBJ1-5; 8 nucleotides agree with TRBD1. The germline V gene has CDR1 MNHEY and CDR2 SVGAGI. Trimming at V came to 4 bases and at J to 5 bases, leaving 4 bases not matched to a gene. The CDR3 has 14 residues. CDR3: CASSSGTGYQPQHF. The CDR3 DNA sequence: TGTGCCAGCAGTTCCGGGACAGGCTATCAGCCCCAGCATTTT.

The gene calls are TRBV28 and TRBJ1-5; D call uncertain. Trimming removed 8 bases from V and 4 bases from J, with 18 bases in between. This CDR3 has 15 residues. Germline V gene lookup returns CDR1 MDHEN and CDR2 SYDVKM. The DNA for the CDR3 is TGTGCCAGCCTTAGGATGATAGTGACTAATCAGCCCCAGCATTTT. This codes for CASLRMIVTNQPQHF.

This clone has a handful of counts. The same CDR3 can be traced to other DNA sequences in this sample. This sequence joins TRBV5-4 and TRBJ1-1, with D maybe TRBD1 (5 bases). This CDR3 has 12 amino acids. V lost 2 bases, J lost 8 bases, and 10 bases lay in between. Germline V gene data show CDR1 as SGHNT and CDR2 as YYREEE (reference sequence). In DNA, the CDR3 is TGTGCCAGCAGCTTAACGGGGGAGGAAGCTTTCTTT. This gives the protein CASSLTGEEAFF.

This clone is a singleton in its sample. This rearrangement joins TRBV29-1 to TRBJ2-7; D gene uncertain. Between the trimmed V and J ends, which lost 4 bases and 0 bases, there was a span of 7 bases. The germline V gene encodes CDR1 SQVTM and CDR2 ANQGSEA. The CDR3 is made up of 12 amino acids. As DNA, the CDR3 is TGCAGCGTTGTCGCGGCCTCCTACGAGCAGTACTTC. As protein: CSVVAASYEQYF.

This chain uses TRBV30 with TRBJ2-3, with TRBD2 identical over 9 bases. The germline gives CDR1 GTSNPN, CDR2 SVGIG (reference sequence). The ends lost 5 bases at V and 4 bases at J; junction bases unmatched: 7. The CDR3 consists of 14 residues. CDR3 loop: CAWGGAGGPDTQYF. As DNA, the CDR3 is TGTGCCTGGGGAGGGGCGGGAGGGCCAGATACGCAGTATTTT.

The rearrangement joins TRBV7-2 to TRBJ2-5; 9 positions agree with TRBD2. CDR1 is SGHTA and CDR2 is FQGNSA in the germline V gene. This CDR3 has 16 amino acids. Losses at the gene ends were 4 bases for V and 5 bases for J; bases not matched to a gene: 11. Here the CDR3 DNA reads TGTGCCAGCAGCTCGCACTACCTAGCGGGACACGAGACCCAGTACTTC. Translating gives CASSSHYLAGHETQYF.

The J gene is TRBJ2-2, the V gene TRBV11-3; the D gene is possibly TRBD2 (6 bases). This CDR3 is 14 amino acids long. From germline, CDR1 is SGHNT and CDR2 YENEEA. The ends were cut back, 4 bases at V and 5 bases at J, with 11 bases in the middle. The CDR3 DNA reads TGTGCCAGCAGCTGGACCGGGAGTACCGGGGAGCTGTTTTTT. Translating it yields CASSWTGSTGELFF.

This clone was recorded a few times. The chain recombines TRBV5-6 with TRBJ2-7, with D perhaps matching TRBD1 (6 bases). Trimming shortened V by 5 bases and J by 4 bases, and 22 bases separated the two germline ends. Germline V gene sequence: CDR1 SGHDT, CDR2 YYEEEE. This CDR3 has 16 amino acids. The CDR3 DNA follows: TGTGCCAGCAGTATTTTGTCCGGGACAATAGGGTACGAGCAGTACTTC. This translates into CASSILSGTIGYEQYF.

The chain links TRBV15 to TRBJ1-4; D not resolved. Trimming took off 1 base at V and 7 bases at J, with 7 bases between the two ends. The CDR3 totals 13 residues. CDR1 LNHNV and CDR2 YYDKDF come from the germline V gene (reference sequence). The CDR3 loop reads CATSRAGSEKLFF. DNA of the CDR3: TGTGCCACCAGCAGAGCCGGGAGTGAAAAACTGTTTTTT.

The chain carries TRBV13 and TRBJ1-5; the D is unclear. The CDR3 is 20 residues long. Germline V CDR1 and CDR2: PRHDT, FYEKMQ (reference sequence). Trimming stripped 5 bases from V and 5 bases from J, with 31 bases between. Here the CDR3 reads CASSPRAGVWASSFDQPQHF. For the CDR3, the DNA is TGTGCCAGCAGCCCACGAGCGGGAGTGTGGGCTTCTTCATTTGATCAGCCCCAGCATTTT.

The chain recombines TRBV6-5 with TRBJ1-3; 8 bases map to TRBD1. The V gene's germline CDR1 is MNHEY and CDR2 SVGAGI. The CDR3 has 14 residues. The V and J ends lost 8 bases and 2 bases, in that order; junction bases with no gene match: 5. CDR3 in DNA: TGTGCCAGCGCCGACAGGGGAGCTGGAAACACCATATATTTT. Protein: CASADRGAGNTIYF.

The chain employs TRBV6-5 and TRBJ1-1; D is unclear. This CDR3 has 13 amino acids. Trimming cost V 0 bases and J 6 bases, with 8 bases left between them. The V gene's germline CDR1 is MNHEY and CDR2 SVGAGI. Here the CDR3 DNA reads TGTGCCAGCAGTTACTCGTTCCGGTCTGAAGCTTTCTTT. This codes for CASSYSFRSEAFF.

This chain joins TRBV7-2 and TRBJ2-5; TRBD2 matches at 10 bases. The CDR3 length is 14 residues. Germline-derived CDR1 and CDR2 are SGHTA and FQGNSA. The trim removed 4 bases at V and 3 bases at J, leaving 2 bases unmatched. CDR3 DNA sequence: TGTGCCAGCAGCTCCGGACTAGCGGAAGAGACCCAGTACTTC. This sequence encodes CASSSGLAEETQYF.

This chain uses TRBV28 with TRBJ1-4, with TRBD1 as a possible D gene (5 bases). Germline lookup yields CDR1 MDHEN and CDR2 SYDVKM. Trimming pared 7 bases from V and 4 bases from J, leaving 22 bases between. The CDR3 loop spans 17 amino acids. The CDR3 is CASTPPGPHGGNEKLFF. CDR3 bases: TGTGCCAGCACCCCCCCGGGGCCTCACGGGGGTAATGAAAAACTGTTTTTT.

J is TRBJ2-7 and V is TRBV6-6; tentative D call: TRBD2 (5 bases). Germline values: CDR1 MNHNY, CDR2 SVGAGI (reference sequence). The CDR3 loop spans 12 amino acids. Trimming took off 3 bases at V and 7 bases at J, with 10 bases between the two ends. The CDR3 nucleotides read TGTGCCAGCAGTTATCGGGAAGGAGAGCAGTACTTC. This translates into CASSYREGEQYF.

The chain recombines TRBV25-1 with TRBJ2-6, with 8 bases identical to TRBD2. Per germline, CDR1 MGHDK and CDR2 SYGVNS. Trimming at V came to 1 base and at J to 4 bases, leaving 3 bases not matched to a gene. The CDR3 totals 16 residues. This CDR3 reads CASSEFGGAGANVLTF. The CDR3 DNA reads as TGTGCCAGCAGTGAATTCGGGGGGGCAGGGGCCAACGTCCTGACTTTC.

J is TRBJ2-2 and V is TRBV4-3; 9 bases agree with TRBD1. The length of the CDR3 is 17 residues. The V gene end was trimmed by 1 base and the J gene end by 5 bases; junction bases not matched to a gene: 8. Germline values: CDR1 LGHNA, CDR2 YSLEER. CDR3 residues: CASSQADRGWGTGELFF. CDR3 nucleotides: TGCGCCAGCAGCCAAGCGGACAGGGGATGGGGGACCGGGGAGCTGTTTTTT.

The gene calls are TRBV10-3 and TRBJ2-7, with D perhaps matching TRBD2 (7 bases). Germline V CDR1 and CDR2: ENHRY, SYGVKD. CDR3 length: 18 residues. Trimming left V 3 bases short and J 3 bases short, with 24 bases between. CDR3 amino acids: CAISDEKPSKRDNYEQYF. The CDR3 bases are TGTGCCATCAGTGACGAAAAACCGTCAAAGCGGGACAACTACGAGCAGTACTTC.

The DNA of the CDR3 is TGTGCCAGCAGTTTATGGGCCAGGGGCTCCTACGAGCAGTACTTC. Encoded protein: CASSLWARGSYEQYF. The chain is built from TRBV27 and TRBJ2-7; tentatively, D is TRBD1 (6 bases). V lost 1 base to trimming and J lost 0 bases, with 10 bases between them. There are 15 residues in the CDR3. Germline CDR1 is MNHEY and CDR2 is SMNVEV (reference sequence).

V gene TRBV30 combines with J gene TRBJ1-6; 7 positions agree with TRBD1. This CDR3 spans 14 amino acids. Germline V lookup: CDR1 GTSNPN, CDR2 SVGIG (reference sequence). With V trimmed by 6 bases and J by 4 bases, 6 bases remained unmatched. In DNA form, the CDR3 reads TGTGCCTGTTCTTTGGGACAGTATAATTCACCCCTCCACTTT. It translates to CACSLGQYNSPLHF.

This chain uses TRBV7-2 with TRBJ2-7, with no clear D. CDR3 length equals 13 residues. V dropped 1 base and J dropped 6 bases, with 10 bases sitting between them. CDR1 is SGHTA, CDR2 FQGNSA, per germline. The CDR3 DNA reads TGTGCCAGCAGCTTAGGCTTCGCGCGCGAGCAGTACTTC. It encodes CASSLGFAREQYF. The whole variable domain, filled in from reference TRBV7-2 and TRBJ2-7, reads GAGVSQSPSNKVTEKGKDVELRCDPISGHTALYWYRQSLGQGLEFLIYFQGNSAPDKSGLPSDRFSAERTGGSVSTLTIQRTQQEDSAVYLCASSLGFAREQYFGPGTRLTVT.

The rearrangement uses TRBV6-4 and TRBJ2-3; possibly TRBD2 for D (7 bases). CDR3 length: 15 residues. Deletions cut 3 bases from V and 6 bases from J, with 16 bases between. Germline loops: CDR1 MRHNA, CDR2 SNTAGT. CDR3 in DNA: TGTGCCAGCAGTGAGGGGGGGGCTAGGTCGGATACGCAGTATTTT. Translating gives CASSEGGARSDTQYF.

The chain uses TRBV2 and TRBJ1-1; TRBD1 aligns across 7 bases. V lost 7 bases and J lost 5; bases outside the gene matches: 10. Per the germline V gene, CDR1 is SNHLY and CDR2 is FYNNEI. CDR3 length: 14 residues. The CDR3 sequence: CASKGRQGGTEAFF. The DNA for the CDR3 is TGTGCCAGCAAGGGAAGACAGGGTGGGACTGAAGCTTTCTTT.